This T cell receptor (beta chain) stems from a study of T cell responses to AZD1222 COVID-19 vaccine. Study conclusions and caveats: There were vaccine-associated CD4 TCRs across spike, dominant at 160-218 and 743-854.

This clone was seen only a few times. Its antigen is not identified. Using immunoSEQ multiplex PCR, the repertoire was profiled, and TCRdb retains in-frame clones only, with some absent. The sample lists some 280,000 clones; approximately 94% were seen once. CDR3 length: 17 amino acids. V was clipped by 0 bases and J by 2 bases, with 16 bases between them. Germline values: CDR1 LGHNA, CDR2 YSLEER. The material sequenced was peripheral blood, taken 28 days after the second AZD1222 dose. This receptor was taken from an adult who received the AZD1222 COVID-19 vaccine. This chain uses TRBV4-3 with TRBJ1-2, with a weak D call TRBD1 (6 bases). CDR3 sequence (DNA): TGCGCCAGCAGCCAAGAGGGGGCCCGGGGGGCGAACTATGGCTACACCTTC. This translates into CASSQEGARGANYGYTF.